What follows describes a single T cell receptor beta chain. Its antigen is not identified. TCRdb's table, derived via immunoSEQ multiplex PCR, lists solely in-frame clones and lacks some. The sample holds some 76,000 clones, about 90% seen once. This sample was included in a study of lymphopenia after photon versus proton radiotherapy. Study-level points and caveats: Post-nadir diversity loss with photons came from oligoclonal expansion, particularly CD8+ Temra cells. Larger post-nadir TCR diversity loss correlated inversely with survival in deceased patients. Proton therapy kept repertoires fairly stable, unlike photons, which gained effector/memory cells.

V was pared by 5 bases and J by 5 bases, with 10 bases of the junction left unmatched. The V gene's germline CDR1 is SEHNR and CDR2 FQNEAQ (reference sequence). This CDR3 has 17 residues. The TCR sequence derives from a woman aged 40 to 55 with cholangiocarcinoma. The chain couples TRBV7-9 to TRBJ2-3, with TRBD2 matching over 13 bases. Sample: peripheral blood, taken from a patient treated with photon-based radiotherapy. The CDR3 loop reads CASSLPGTSGMGDTQYF. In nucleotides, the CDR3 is TGTGCCAGCAGCCTCCCCGGGACTAGCGGGATGGGAGATACGCAGTATTTT.